The T cell receptor (beta chain) under discussion was sequenced for a study of T cells and copy number aberrations in small-cell lung cancer. Sequencing was performed with immunoSEQ multiplex PCR; in TCRdb, only in-frame clones are kept and a portion is missing. The sample carries about 2,500 clones, over 75% recorded once. Note on this clone: Its specificity is not known.

This CDR3 region has 13 residues. Looked up from germline, CDR1 is SGHNT and CDR2 is YYREEE (reference sequence). Trimming removed 7 bases at V and 8 bases at J, with 18 bases between. Findings of the study overall: The tissue was entirely formalin-fixed and paraffin-embedded, which is known to produce sequencing artifacts. Findings need validation given the study's small sample size.

The rearrangement joins TRBV5-4 to TRBJ1-1, with a weak D call TRBD1 (5 bases). The sequence derives from a man between 40 and 49 years old with small cell lung cancer. Sequencing was carried out using normal tissue next to the tumor. The chain's CDR3 is CASLGGSSTEAFF. As DNA, the CDR3 is TGTGCCAGCCTCGGGGGGAGCTCGACCGAAGCTTTCTTT.